This T cell receptor beta chain was recovered during a study of shared clonotypes between healthy human individuals. This clone showed up just once. Each replicate PCR on the sorted subsets used roughly 200 ng DNA (around 31,000 T cell genomes). Using immunoSEQ multiplex PCR, the repertoire was profiled, and TCRdb retains in-frame clones only, with some absent. The data contain about 1,500,000 clones, around 95% of them seen just once; the ten biggest clones take up approximately 1.1%. V shed 4 bases and J shed 2 bases, with 14 bases lying between them. CDR3 length: 15 amino acids. CDR1 SGHNT and CDR2 YYREEE come from the germline V gene (reference sequence).

The sequenced sample consisted of naive CD4+ T cells sorted from blood. Specified subset: CD45RA+ positively selected. The clonotype comes from a man in his thirties or forties in good health. This chain links TRBV5-4 with TRBJ2-3; D is perhaps TRBD2 (5 bases). As DNA, the CDR3 is TGTGCCAGCAGCGTTACACTAGAGAACACAGATACGCAGTATTTT. Translating gives CASSVTLENTDTQYF. The variable domain in full, completed from reference TRBV5-4 and TRBJ2-3, reads ETGVTQSPTHLIKTRGQQVTLRCSSQSGHNTVSWYQQALGQGPQFIFQYYREEENGRGNFPPRFSGLQFPNYSSELNVNALELDDSALYLCASSVTLENTDTQYFGPGTRLTVL.